The present T cell receptor (beta chain) was sequenced within a study of T cell responses to AZD1222 COVID-19 vaccine. Assay used: immunoSEQ multiplex PCR; TCRdb lists only in-frame clones, some missing. Counted here are 84,000 or so clones, about 88% occurring once; the ten biggest clones make up around 3%. Germline V gives CDR1 SGHDT, CDR2 YYEEEE. The CDR3 loop spans 13 amino acids. The junction had 6 bases not matched to a gene; V was cut back by 6 bases and J by 5 bases. V is TRBV5-6 and J is TRBJ2-7; 9 bases map to TRBD1. Material: peripheral blood, obtained on day 0 of AZD1222 vaccination. This TCR derives from an adult in good health. The CDR3 protein is CASTKQGANEQYF. The CDR3 nucleotides are TGTGCCAGCACCAAACAGGGGGCAAACGAGCAGTACTTC.